A single sample gave rise to the 8 T cell receptor beta chains below, sequenced in a study of blood T cell repertoires in COVID-19 (dated by TCRdb to 2020 to 2021). Libraries were prepared through the immunoSEQ multiplex PCR assay. TCRdb limited this immuneACCESS table to in-frame rearrangements with V and J called. A share of clones is missing; checked studies link under half to unresolved V genes, and the rest is unexplained. The sample profile shows 110,000 to 150,000 clones; about 87% of them were found once. The ten largest clones take up about 11% of the sample. Sequencing used PBMCs or T cells enriched from blood (not recorded which). These receptors all come from a man aged 55-75 years who had recovered from COVID-19.

CDR3 sequence reads: CASSQVPGIEEKLFF. In DNA, the CDR3 is TGCGCCAGCAGCCAAGTCCCAGGGATCGAAGAAAAACTGTTTTTT. The rearrangement joins TRBV4-1 to TRBJ1-4; maybe TRBD1 (5 bases). The CDR3 consists of 15 residues. Per the germline V gene, CDR1 is MGHRA and CDR2 is YSYEKL. The V end lost 1 base, the J end lost 8 bases, and 14 bases lay between the germline ends.

This chain connects TRBV3-1 (or the pseudogene TRBV3-2) to TRBJ1-6; D is undetermined. Trimming pared 4 bases from V and 10 bases from J, leaving 14 bases between. Germline V CDR1 and CDR2: LGHDT, YNNKEL (reference sequence). CDR3 length: 14 residues. The CDR3 DNA reads TGTGCCAGCAGCCCACTACGGGGAAGCTCACCCCTCCACTTT. It is translated as CASSPLRGSSPLHF.

CDR3 in DNA: TGTGCCAGTAGTATAGCGGACAGGCCCAGGGTGGACGAAAAACTGTTTTTT. It is translated as CASSIADRPRVDEKLFF. This chain joins TRBV19 and TRBJ1-4; 7 bases map to TRBD1. The V and J ends lost 1 base and 8 bases, in that order; junction bases with no gene match: 13. The germline V gene encodes CDR1 LNHDA and CDR2 SQIVND (reference sequence). The CDR3 has 17 residues.

The rearrangement joins TRBV2 to TRBJ1-1; D perhaps matches TRBD1 (6 bases). Trimming stripped 9 bases from V and 5 bases from J, with 13 bases between. Germline V lookup: CDR1 SNHLY, CDR2 FYNNEI. CDR3 size: 12 residues. The CDR3 loop is CASLRGGTEAFF. CDR3 DNA: TGTGCCAGTTTGAGAGGGGGAACTGAAGCTTTCTTT.

The rearrangement joins TRBV14 to TRBJ1-1, with D possibly TRBD1 on 6 matching bases. CDR1 is SGHDN, CDR2 FVKESK, per germline. This CDR3 comprises 15 residues. Deletions cut 4 bases from V and 2 bases from J, with 14 bases between. DNA of the CDR3: TGTGCCAGCAGCCCCCGGATAGGGGGTAACACTGAAGCTTTCTTT. Translating gives CASSPRIGGNTEAFF.

The CDR3 reads CATSRERSRTTKGELFF. CDR3 DNA sequence: TGTGCCACCAGCAGAGAACGTAGTAGGACAACAAAGGGGGAGCTGTTTTTT. The rearrangement joins TRBV15 to TRBJ2-2, with a possible D match to TRBD1 (5 bases). V gave up 0 bases and J gave up 8 bases, with 19 bases separating them. This CDR3 has 17 residues. Germline CDR1 is LNHNV and CDR2 is YYDKDF (reference sequence). Complete variable domain (other parts from reference TRBV15 and TRBJ2-2): DAMVIQNPRYQVTQFGKPVTLSCSQTLNHNVMYWYQQKSSQAPKLLFHYYDKDFNNEADTPDNFQSRRPNTSFCFLDIRSPGLGDTAMYLCATSRERSRTTKGELFFGEGSRLTVL.

The chain employs TRBV5-4 and TRBJ2-1; D is unresolved. The CDR3 spans 13 residues. Trimming removed 0 bases at V and 5 bases at J, with 6 bases between. CDR1 and CDR2 from the germline V gene are SGHNT and YYREEE (reference sequence). The CDR3 DNA is TGTGCCAGCAGCTTGGTAGCCAACAATGAGCAGTTCTTC. It translates to CASSLVANNEQFF.

This sequence joins TRBV6-1 and TRBJ1-5, with D perhaps matching TRBD1 (5 bases). The germline gives CDR1 MNHNS, CDR2 SASEGT. This CDR3 is 14 amino acids long. Trimming cost V 2 bases and J 9 bases, with 14 bases left between them. CDR3 bases: TGTGCCAGCAGTGAAAACAGGCGAGTTGGGCCCCAGCATTTT. This encodes CASSENRRVGPQHF.